The present T cell receptor (beta chain) was sequenced within a study of T-cell reconstitution after alpha-beta-depleted transplantation in children. For TCRbeta, the library was prepared with unique molecular identifiers. In TCRdb, the PCR reads were re-called with MiXCR into one record per CDR3 protein. This table holds roughly 590,000 distinct CDR3 sequences, around a sixth found once. This clonotype has at least ten counts. V was pared by 1 base and J by 5 bases, with 13 bases between. Germline V gene data show CDR1 as SGHRS and CDR2 as YFSETQ. This CDR3 has 14 amino acids. The material sequenced was PBMCs from the stem cell graft donor, taken from the stem cell graft. This sequence joins TRBV5-1 and TRBJ2-7; D possibly corresponds to TRBD2 (5 bases). This TCR derives from a human donor who donated a stem cell graft to a child with acute myeloid leukemia. The CDR3, as DNA: TGCGCCAGCAGCTTGTCCGGGGTTTCGAACGAGCAGTACTTC. Amino acid sequence: CASSLSGVSNEQYF. Combining the CDR3 with reference TRBV5-1 and TRBJ2-7 gives the whole variable domain KAGVTQTPRYLIKTRGQQVTLSCSPISGHRSVSWYQQTPGQGLQFLFEYFSETQRNKGNFPGRFSGRQFSNSRSEMNVSTLELGDSALYLCASSLSGVSNEQYFGPGTRLTVT.